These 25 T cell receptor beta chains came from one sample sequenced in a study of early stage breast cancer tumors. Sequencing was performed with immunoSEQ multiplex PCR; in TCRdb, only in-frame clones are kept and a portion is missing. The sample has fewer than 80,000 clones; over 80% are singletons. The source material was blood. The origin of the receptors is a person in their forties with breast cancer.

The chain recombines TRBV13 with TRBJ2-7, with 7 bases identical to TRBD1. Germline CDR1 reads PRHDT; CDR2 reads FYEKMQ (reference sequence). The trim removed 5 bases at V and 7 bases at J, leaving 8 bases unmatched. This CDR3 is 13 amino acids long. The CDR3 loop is CASSTNRGREQYF. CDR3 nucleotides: TGTGCCAGCAGCACCAACAGGGGTAGGGAGCAGTACTTC.

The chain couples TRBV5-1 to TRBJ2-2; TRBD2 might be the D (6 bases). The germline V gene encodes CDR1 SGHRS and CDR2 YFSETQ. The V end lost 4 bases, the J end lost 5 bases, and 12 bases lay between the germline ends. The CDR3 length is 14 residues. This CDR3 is CASSQSGRTGELFF. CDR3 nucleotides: TGCGCCAGCAGCCAATCCGGGAGAACCGGGGAGCTGTTTTTT.

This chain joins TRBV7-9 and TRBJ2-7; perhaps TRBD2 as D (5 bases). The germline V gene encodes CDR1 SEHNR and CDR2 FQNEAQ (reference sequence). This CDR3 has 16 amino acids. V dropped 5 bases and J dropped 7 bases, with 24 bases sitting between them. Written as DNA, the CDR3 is TGTGCCAGCAGCCCCCCGGACTCAAACCACCTGATAGAGCAGTACTTC. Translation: CASSPPDSNHLIEQYF.

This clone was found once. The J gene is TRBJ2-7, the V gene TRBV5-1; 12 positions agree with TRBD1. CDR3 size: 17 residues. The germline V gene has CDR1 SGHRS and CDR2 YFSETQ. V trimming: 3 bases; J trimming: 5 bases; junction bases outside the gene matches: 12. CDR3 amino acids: CASSWGDRGPYLNEQYF. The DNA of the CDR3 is TGCGCCAGCAGCTGGGGGGACAGGGGGCCGTATCTAAACGAGCAGTACTTC. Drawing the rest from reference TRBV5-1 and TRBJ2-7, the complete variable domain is KAGVTQTPRYLIKTRGQQVTLSCSPISGHRSVSWYQQTPGQGLQFLFEYFSETQRNKGNFPGRFSGRQFSNSRSEMNVSTLELGDSALYLCASSWGDRGPYLNEQYFGPGTRLTVT.

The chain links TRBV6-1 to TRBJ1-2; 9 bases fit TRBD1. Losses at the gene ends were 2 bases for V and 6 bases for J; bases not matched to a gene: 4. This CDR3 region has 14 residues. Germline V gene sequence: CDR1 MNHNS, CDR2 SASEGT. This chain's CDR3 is CASSETRTGDGYTF. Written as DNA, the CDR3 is TGTGCCAGCAGTGAAACTAGGACAGGGGATGGCTACACCTTC.

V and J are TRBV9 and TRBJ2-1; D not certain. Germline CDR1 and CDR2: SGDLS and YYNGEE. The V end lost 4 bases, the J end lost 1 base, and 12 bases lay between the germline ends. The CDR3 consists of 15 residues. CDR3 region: CASSPQVSSYNEQFF. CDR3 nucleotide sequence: TGTGCCAGCAGCCCGCAGGTGAGTTCCTACAATGAGCAGTTCTTC. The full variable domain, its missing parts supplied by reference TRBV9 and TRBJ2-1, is DSGVTQTPKHLITATGQRVTLRCSPRSGDLSVYWYQQSLDQGLQFLIQYYNGEERAKGNILERFSAQQFPDLHSELNLSSLELGDSALYFCASSPQVSSYNEQFFGPGTRLTVL.

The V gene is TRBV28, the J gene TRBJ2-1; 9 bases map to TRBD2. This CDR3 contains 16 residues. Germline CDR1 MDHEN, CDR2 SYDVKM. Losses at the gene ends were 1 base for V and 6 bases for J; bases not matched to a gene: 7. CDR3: CASSLFRAGGVNEQFF. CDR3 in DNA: TGTGCCAGCAGTTTATTTCGAGCGGGAGGCGTCAATGAGCAGTTCTTC.

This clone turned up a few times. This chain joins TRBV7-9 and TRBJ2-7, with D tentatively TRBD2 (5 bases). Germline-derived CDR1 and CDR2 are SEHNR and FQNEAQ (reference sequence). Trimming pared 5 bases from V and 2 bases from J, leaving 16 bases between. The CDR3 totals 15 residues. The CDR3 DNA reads TGTGCCAGCAGCCCCCCAAGGACTTCAACCTACGAGCAGTACTTC. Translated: CASSPPRTSTYEQYF.

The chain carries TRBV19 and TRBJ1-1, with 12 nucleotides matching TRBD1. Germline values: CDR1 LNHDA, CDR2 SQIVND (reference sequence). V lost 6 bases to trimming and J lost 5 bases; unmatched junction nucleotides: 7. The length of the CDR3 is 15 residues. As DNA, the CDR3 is TGTGCCAGTAGCAAAGGGACAGGGGGCGTTACTGAAGCTTTCTTT. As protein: CASSKGTGGVTEAFF. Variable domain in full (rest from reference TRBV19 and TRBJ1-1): DGGITQSPKYLFRKEGQNVTLSCEQNLNHDAMYWYRQDPGQGLRLIYYSQIVNDFQKGDIAEGYSVSREKKESFPLTVTSAQKNPTAFYLCASSKGTGGVTEAFFGQGTRLTVV.

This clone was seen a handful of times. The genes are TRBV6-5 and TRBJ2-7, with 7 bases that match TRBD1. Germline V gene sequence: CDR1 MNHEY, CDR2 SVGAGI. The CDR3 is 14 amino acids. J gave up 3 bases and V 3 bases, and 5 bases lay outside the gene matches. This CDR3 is CASSYRTGVYEQYF. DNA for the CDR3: TGTGCCAGCAGTTATCGGACAGGAGTCTACGAGCAGTACTTC.

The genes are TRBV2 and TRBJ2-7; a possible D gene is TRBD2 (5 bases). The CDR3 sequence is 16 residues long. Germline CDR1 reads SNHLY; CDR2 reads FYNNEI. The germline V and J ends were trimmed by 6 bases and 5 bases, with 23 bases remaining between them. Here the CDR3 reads CASSKGPTGEGHEQYF. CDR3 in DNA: TGTGCCAGCAGCAAAGGCCCTACCGGGGAAGGCCACGAGCAGTACTTC.

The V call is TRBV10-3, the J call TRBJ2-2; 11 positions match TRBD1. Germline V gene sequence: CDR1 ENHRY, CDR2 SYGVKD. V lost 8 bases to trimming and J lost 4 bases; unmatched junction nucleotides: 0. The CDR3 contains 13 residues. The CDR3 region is CAIGTGGTGELFF. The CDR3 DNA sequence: TGTGCCATCGGGACAGGGGGCACCGGGGAGCTGTTTTTT.

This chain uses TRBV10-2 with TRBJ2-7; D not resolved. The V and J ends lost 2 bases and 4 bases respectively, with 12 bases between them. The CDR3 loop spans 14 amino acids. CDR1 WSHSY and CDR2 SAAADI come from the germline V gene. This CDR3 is CASSERRLLYEQYF. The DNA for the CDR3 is TGCGCCAGCAGTGAGAGACGGCTCCTGTACGAGCAGTACTTC.

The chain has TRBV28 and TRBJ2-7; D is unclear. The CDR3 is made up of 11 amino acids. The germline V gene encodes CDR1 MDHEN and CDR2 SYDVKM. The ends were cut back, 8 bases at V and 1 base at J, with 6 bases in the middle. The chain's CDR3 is CASAHSYEQYF. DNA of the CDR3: TGTGCCAGCGCCCATTCCTACGAGCAGTACTTC.

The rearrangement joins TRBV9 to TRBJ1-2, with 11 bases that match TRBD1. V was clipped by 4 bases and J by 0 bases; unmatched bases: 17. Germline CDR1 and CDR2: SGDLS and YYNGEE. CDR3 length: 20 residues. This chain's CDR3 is CASSTRDRGSRLTANYGYTF. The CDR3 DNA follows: TGTGCCAGCAGCACCCGGGACAGGGGGTCTCGATTAACAGCTAACTATGGCTACACCTTC.

The CDR3 reads CASSIGTGLDEQFF. As DNA, the CDR3 is TGTGCCAGTAGTATTGGAACAGGGTTAGATGAGCAGTTCTTC. The chain carries TRBV19 and TRBJ2-1; tentatively, D is TRBD1 (6 bases). The V end was cut by 3 bases, the J end by 8 bases, with 14 bases between. The CDR3 is made up of 14 amino acids. CDR1 is LNHDA, CDR2 SQIVND, per germline (reference sequence).

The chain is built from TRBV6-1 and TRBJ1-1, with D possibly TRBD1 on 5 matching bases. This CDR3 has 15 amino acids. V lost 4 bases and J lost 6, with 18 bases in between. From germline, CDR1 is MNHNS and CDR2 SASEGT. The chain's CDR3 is CASSATGPSYAEAFF. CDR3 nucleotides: TGTGCCAGCAGTGCGACGGGACCTAGCTACGCTGAAGCTTTCTTT.

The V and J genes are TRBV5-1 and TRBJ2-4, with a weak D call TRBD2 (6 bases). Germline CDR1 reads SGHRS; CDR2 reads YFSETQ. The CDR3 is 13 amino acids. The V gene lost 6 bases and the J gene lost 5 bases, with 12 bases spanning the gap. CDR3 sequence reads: CASTRRGENIQYF. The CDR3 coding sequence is TGCGCCAGCACCAGGCGGGGCGAAAACATTCAGTACTTC.

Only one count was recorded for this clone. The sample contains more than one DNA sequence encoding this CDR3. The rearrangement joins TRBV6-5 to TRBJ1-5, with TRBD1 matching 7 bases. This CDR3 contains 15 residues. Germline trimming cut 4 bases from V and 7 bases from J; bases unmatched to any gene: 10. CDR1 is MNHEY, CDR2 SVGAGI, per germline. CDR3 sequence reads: CASSSIQGSGQPQHF. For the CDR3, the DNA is TGTGCCAGCAGTTCCATACAGGGGTCGGGACAGCCCCAGCATTTT.

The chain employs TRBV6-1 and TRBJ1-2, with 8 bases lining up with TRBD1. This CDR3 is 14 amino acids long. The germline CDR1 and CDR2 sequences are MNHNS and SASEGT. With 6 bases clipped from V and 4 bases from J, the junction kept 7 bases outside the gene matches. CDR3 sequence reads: CASSPDRDRYGYTF. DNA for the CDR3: TGTGCCAGCAGCCCGGACAGGGACCGCTATGGCTACACCTTC.

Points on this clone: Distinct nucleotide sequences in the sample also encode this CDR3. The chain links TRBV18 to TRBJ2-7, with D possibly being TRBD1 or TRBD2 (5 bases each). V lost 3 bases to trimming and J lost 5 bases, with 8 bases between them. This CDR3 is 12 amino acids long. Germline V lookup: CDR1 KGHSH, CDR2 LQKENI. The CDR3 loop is CASSPQGDEQYF. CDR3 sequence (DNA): TGTGCCAGCTCACCGCAGGGAGACGAGCAGTACTTC.

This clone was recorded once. CDR3 nucleotide sequence: TGTGCCAGCAGCACGAATCCGGGACTTTCTTACAATGAGCAGTTCTTC. Residues: CASSTNPGLSYNEQFF. This chain links TRBV11-2 with TRBJ2-1, with a weak D call TRBD2 (6 bases). The germline V gene encodes CDR1 SGHAT and CDR2 FQNNGV. The V and J ends lost 5 bases and 4 bases respectively, with 18 bases between them. This CDR3 has 16 amino acids.

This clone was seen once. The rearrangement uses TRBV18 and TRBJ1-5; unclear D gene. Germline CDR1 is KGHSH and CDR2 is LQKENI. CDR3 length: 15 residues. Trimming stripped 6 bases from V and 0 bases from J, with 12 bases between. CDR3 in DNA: TGTGCCAGCTCTCGAATCTTTGATAGCAATCAGCCCCAGCATTTT. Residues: CASSRIFDSNQPQHF.

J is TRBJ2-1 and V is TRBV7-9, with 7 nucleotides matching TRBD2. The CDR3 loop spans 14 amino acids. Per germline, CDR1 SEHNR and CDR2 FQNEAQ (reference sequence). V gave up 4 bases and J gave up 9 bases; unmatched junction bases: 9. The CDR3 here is CASSSGLPVSEQFF. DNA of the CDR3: TGTGCCAGCAGCTCGGGACTACCCGTTAGTGAGCAGTTCTTC.

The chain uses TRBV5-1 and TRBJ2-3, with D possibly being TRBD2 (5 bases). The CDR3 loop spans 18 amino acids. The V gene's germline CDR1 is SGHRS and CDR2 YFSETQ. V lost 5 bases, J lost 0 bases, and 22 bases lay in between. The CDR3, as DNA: TGCGCCAGCAGAGGGTTTCCCGGCATGCGGACTAGCACAGATACGCAGTATTTT. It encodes CASRGFPGMRTSTDTQYF.